This TCR beta chain was identified during a study of T cell responses to AZD1222 COVID-19 vaccine. Worth noting for this clone: This same CDR3 is encoded by further DNA sequences in the sample.

Here immunoSEQ multiplex PCR was the method, and the copy in TCRdb shows in-frame clones only, minus some. The sample yields around 140,000 clones, roughly 92% seen once. CDR3 length equals 13 residues. CDR1 and CDR2 (germline): MNHNY, SVGAGI (reference sequence). Trimming left V 2 bases short and J 7 bases short, with 12 bases between. The gene calls are TRBV6-6 and TRBJ2-7; D gene uncertain. The receptor comes from an adult in good health. The sample here was peripheral blood, taken on day 0 of AZD1222 vaccination. In DNA, the CDR3 is TGTGCCAGCAGTTACGACGGACCTAGGGAGCAGTACTTC. It yields the protein CASSYDGPREQYF.